This T cell receptor (beta chain) was sequenced in a study of blood T cell repertoires in COVID-19. Study context: The study drew acute and convalescent COVID-19 samples from the United States, Italy and Spain. The cDNA or gDNA used as material had been derived from T cells, B-cell-depleted T cells, or PBMCs.

In the authors' methods: Estimated nucleated cell counts came from reference gene primer amplification. Profiled with immunoSEQ multiplex PCR; TCRdb holds only in-frame clones, not every one. The D gene and trimming were derived from the DNA, and the V and J assignments and clone size from that table. Counted here are some 120,000 clones, 80% to 90% occurring once; the ten biggest clones make up about 2.1%. V was cut by 6 bases and J by 0 bases, with 11 bases left in between. Germline-derived CDR1 and CDR2 are SGHAT and FQNNGV. The CDR3 totals 14 residues. The origin of this receptor is a woman aged 45-65 years with acute or convalescent COVID-19. V and J are TRBV11-2 and TRBJ1-1, with D hard to call. Sequencing used peripheral blood. DNA for the CDR3: TGTGCCAGCAGGTTCAGTGTGATGAACACTGAAGCTTTCTTT. Amino acids: CASRFSVMNTEAFF.